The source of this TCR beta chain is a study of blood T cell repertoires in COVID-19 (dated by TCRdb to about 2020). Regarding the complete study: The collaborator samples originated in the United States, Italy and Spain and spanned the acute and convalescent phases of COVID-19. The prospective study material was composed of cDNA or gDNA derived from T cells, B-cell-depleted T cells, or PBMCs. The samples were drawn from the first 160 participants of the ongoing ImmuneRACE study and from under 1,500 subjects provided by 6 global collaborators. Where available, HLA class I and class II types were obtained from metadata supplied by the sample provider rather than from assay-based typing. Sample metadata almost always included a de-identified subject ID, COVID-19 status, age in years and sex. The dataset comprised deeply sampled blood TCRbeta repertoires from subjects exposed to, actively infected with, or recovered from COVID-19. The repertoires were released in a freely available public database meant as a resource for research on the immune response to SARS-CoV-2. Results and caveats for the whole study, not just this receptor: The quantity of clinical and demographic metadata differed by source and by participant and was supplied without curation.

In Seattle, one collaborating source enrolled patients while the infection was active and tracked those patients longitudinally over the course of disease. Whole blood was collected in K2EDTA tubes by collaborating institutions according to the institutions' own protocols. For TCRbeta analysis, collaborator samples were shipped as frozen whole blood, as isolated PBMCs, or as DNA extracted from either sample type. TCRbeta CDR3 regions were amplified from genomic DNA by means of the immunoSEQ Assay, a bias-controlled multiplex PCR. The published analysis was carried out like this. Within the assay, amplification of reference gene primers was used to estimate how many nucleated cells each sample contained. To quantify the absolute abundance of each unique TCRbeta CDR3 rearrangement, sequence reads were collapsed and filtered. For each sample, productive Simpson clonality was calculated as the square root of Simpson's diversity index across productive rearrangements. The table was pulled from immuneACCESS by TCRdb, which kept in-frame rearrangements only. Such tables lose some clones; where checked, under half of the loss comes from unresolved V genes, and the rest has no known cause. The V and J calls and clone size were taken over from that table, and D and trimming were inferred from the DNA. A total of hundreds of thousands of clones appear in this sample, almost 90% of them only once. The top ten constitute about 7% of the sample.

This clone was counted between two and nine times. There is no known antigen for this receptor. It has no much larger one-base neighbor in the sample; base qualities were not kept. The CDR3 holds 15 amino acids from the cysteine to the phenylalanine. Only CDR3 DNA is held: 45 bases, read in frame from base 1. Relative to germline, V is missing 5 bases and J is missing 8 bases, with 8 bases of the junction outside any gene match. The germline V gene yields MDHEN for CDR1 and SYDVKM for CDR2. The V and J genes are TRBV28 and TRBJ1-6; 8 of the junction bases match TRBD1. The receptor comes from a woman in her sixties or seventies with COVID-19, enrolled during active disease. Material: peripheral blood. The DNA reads TGTGCCAGCAGTGCTCTCGGGACAGGAGATTCACCCCTCCACTTT. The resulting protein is CASSALGTGDSPLHF.